The next 20 T cell receptor beta chains were all read from a single sample in a study of T cells in Graves' hyperthyroidism and ophthalmopathy. RNA transcripts were the template for amplifying TCR beta CDR3 regions. A set of HTBI primers served as the primers for a first-round RT-PCR of the TCR CDR3. TCRdb reprocessed the multiplex PCR reads with MiXCR, giving one entry per CDR3 protein. The sample lists 490,000 or so distinct CDR3 sequences, 20% to 25% occurring once. Sequencing was carried out using blood. These receptors were collected from a woman in her seventies with Graves' ophthalmopathy.

There are many counts of this clonotype. The chain uses TRBV2 and TRBJ2-1; D not resolved. CDR3 length equals 12 residues. The V gene's germline CDR1 is SNHLY and CDR2 FYNNEI. Trimming shortened V by 8 bases and J by 8 bases, and 13 bases separated the two germline ends. CDR3 sequence (DNA): TGTGCCAGCCGTATTGGTGGGGATGAGCAGTTCTTC. Its protein product is CASRIGGDEQFF.

The chain joins TRBV28 to TRBJ2-7; D unresolved. Germline-derived CDR1 and CDR2 are MDHEN and SYDVKM. The V end was cut by 4 bases, the J end by 3 bases, with 7 bases between. This CDR3 has 12 amino acids. CDR3 protein: CASSSSLYEQYF. The CDR3 DNA sequence: TGTGCCAGCAGTTCATCCCTCTACGAGCAGTACTTC.

This clonotype was counted only a few times. The rearrangement joins TRBV15 to TRBJ2-1, with 8 bases lining up with TRBD2. The CDR3 runs 16 residues. The V gene end was trimmed by 7 bases and the J gene end by 3 bases; junction bases not matched to a gene: 11. Germline lookup yields CDR1 LNHNV and CDR2 YYDKDF (reference sequence). This CDR3 is CATTTGGSGLYNEQFF. The CDR3 DNA reads as TGTGCCACCACGACGGGGGGGAGTGGCCTCTACAATGAGCAGTTCTTC.

A few counts support this clonotype. The chain joins TRBV9 to TRBJ1-1, with D perhaps TRBD1 (5 bases). CDR3 length equals 16 residues. The ends were cut back, 4 bases at V and 0 bases at J, with 16 bases in the middle. In germline, CDR1 is SGDLS, CDR2 YYNGEE. CDR3 protein: CASSPGGNPMNTEAFF. In DNA form, the CDR3 reads TGTGCCAGCAGCCCCGGGGGGAACCCGATGAACACTGAAGCTTTCTTT.

This clonotype was counted a few times. The CDR3 DNA is TGTGCCAGCAGCTCCAGAATAACCCTAAGCGGGGAGCAGTACTTC. Its translation: CASSSRITLSGEQYF. The chain links TRBV7-2 to TRBJ2-7; possible D gene TRBD2, 6 bases. Trimming cost V 4 bases and J 7 bases, with 20 bases left between them. There are 15 residues in the CDR3. The V gene's germline CDR1 is SGHTA and CDR2 FQGNSA.

This chain joins TRBV20-1 and TRBJ2-1, with TRBD1 matching over 7 bases. Looked up from germline, CDR1 is DFQATT and CDR2 is SNEGSKA (reference sequence). V gave up 6 bases and J gave up 8 bases; unmatched junction bases: 16. The CDR3 runs to 15 residues. CDR3 amino acids: CSATFGTVLRDEQFF. CDR3 bases: TGCAGTGCAACCTTCGGGACAGTCCTACGCGATGAGCAGTTCTTC.

There are many counts of this clonotype. The genes are TRBV2 and TRBJ1-2; D ambiguous. The germline gives CDR1 SNHLY, CDR2 FYNNEI. Trimming cost V 8 bases and J 3 bases, with 13 bases left between them. The length of the CDR3 is 13 residues. CDR3 in amino acids: CASGTGKHYGYTF. The CDR3 nucleotides are TGTGCCAGCGGTACCGGGAAACACTATGGCTACACCTTC.

The rearrangement links TRBV30 to TRBJ1-1, with 9 positions matching TRBD1. This CDR3 has 14 amino acids. Germline loops: CDR1 GTSNPN, CDR2 SVGIG (reference sequence). V was clipped by 4 bases and J by 7 bases; unmatched bases: 10. The CDR3 sequence is CAWKSPGQGHEAFF. CDR3 coding DNA: TGTGCCTGGAAGAGTCCGGGACAGGGACATGAAGCTTTCTTT.

This clonotype was detected only a few times. This sequence joins TRBV6-6 and TRBJ1-3; D ambiguous. Trimming shortened V by 0 bases and J by 3 bases, and 9 bases separated the two germline ends. CDR3 length: 15 amino acids. Germline CDR1 MNHNY, CDR2 SVGAGI (reference sequence). The CDR3 loop is CASSYSNGVGNTIYF. CDR3 in DNA: TGTGCCAGCAGTTACTCGAACGGGGTTGGAAACACCATATATTTT.

The V gene is TRBV6-1, the J gene TRBJ2-5, with 8 bases aligning to TRBD1. J was trimmed by 7 bases and V by 6 bases; bases with no gene match: 7. This CDR3 has 13 residues. CDR1 MNHNS and CDR2 SASEGT come from the germline V gene. For the CDR3, the DNA is TGTGCCAGCAGAAGGACAGGGTTCGGGACCCAGTACTTC. It specifies CASRRTGFGTQYF.

This clonotype was found a few times. The J gene is TRBJ2-3, the V gene TRBV7-9, with D perhaps matching TRBD2 (6 bases). The CDR3 extends over 16 amino acids. Trimming left V 5 bases short and J 1 base short, with 16 bases between. In germline, CDR1 is SEHNR, CDR2 FQNEAQ (reference sequence). CDR3 sequence (DNA): TGTGCCAGCAGCCCCCCCAGGAGGGTCGGCACAGATACGCAGTATTTT. It is translated as CASSPPRRVGTDTQYF.

The chain carries TRBV20-1 and TRBJ2-7, with 10 bases lining up with TRBD2. Unmatched junction bases numbered 9, after V lost 5 bases and J lost 5 bases. The CDR3 is made up of 14 amino acids. CDR1 and CDR2 (germline): DFQATT, SNEGSKA (reference sequence). CDR3 sequence reads: CSAGGLGLANEQYF. DNA for the CDR3: TGCAGTGCTGGAGGGCTGGGACTAGCGAACGAGCAGTACTTC.

This rearrangement joins TRBV7-2 to TRBJ1-4; D may be TRBD1 (6 bases). This CDR3 spans 14 amino acids. With 5 bases removed from V and 16 bases from J, the gap between germline ends came to 23 bases. The germline CDR1 and CDR2 sequences are SGHTA and FQGNSA. The CDR3 DNA reads TGTGCCAGCAGCCCCGGACGGAAGGGGGGGCCCTGGTTTTTT. Translated, it gives CASSPGRKGGPWFF.

V gene TRBV20-1 combines with J gene TRBJ2-7; 15 nucleotides line up with TRBD2. Germline CDR1 DFQATT, CDR2 SNEGSKA (reference sequence). The CDR3 is made up of 14 amino acids. With 4 bases clipped from V and 4 bases from J, the junction kept 2 bases outside the gene matches. The DNA of the CDR3 is TGCAGTGCTACGGGACTAGCGGGAGGTTACGAGCAGTACTTC. It specifies CSATGLAGGYEQYF.

This clonotype has only a few counts. V usage is TRBV5-1 and J usage is TRBJ1-4, with D unresolved. CDR3 size: 15 residues. V lost 6 bases to trimming and J lost 0 bases, with 12 bases between them. Germline V gives CDR1 SGHRS, CDR2 YFSETQ. CDR3 loop: CASKTWGTTNEKLFF. The CDR3 nucleotides are TGCGCCAGCAAGACGTGGGGTACAACTAATGAAAAACTGTTTTTT.

The V gene is TRBV6-1, the J gene TRBJ2-1; 10 bases fit TRBD2. The V and J ends lost 6 bases and 3 bases, in that order; junction bases with no gene match: 2. The CDR3 has 14 amino acids. Germline CDR1 reads MNHNS; CDR2 reads SASEGT. CDR3 sequence (DNA): TGTGCCAGCAGGGAGCGGGAGGGCTACAATGAGCAGTTCTTC. Translation: CASREREGYNEQFF.

V and J are TRBV6-7 and TRBJ2-7; D is unresolved. TRBV6-7 is sorted into the ORF group, with uncertain function. The CDR3 sequence is 13 residues long. V lost 0 bases to trimming and J lost 5 bases, with 8 bases between them. This chain's CDR3 is CASSYSTPNEQYF. CDR3 sequence (DNA): TGTGCCAGCAGTTACTCGACTCCAAACGAGCAGTACTTC.

V gene TRBV5-1 combines with J gene TRBJ2-5, with TRBD2 matching over 10 bases. The CDR3 length is 16 residues. Per the germline V gene, CDR1 is SGHRS and CDR2 is YFSETQ. Germline trimming cut 3 bases from V and 5 bases from J; bases unmatched to any gene: 10. CDR3 residues: CASSSQTSGLSETQYF. CDR3 in DNA: TGCGCCAGCAGCTCCCAGACTAGCGGGTTATCGGAGACCCAGTACTTC.

This clonotype came up many times. The chain carries TRBV20-1 and TRBJ2-1; 10 bases agree with TRBD2. This CDR3 has 14 amino acids. Germline CDR1 DFQATT, CDR2 SNEGSKA (reference sequence). With 4 bases clipped from V and 2 bases from J, the junction kept 2 bases outside the gene matches. The CDR3 DNA sequence: TGCAGTGCTACCGGGACTAGCGCCTACAATGAGCAGTTCTTC. This translates into CSATGTSAYNEQFF.

The chain has TRBV6-2 or TRBV6-3 and TRBJ2-2; weak D call: TRBD2 (6 bases). Germline loops: CDR1 MNHEY, CDR2 SVGEGT. The V end lost 6 bases, the J end lost 5 bases, and 25 bases lay between the germline ends. The CDR3 contains 18 residues. The CDR3 DNA reads as TGTGCCAGCAGGGCGGAATGGGGGAGCGGGCGTAATACCGGGGAGCTGTTTTTT. It codes for CASRAEWGSGRNTGELFF.